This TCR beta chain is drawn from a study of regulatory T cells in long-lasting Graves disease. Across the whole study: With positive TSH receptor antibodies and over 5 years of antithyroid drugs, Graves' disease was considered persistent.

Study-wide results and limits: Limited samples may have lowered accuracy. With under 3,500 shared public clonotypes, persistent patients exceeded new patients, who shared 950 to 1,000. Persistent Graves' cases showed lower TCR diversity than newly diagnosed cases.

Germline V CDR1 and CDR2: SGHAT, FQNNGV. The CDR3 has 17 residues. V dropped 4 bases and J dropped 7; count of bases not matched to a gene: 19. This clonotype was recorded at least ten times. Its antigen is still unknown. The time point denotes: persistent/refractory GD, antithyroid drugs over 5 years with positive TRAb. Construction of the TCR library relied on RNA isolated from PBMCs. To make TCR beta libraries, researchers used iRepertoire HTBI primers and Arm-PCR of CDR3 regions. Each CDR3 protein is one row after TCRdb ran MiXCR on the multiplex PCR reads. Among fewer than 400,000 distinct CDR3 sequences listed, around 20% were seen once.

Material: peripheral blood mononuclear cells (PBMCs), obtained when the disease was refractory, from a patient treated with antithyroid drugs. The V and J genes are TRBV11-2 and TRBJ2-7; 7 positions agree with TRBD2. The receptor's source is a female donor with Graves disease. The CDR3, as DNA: TGTGCCAGCAGCTCCAAAGGCTGGGACTACCTAACTCAGGAGCAGTACTTC. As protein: CASSSKGWDYLTQEQYF.